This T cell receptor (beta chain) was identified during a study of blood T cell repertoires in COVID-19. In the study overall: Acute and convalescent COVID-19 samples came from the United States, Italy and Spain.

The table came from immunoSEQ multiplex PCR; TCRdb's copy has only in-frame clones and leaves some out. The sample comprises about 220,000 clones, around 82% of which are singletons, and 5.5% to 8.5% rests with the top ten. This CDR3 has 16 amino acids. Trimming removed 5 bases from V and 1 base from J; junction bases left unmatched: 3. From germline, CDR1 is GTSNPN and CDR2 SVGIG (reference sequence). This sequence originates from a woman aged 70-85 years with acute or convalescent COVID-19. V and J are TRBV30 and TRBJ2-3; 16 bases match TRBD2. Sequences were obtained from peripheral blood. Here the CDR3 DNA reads TGTGCCTGGCTAGGGACTAGCGGGGGGGGCACAGATACGCAGTATTTT. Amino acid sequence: CAWLGTSGGGTDTQYF. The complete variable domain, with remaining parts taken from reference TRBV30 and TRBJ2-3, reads SQTIHQWPATLVQPVGSPLSLECTVEGTSNPNLYWYRQAAGRGLQLLFYSVGIGQISSEVPQNLSASRPQDRQFILSSKKLLLSDSGFYLCAWLGTSGGGTDTQYFGPGTRLTVL.